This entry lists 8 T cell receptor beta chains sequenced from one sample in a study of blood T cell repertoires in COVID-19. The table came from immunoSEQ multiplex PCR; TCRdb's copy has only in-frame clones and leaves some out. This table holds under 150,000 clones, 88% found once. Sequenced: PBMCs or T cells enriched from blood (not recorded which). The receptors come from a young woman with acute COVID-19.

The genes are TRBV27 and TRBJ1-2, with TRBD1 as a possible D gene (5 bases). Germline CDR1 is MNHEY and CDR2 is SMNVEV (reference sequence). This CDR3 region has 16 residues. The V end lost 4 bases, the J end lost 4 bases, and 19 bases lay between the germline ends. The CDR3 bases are TGTGCCAGCAGTTCGAACCAGGGTACCGGATTCTATGGCTACACCTTC. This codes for CASSSNQGTGFYGYTF.

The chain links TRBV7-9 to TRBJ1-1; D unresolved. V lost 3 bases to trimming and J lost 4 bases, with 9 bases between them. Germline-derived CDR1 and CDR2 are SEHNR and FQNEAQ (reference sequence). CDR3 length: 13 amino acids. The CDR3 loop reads CASSLSAGTEAFF. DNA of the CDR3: TGTGCCAGCAGCTTGTCAGCAGGCACTGAAGCTTTCTTT. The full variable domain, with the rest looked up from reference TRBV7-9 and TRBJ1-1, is DTGVSQNPRHKITKRGQNVTFRCDPISEHNRLYWYRQTLGQGPEFLTYFQNEAQLEKSRLLSDRFSAERPKGSFSTLEIQRTEQGDSAMYLCASSLSAGTEAFFGQGTRLTVV.

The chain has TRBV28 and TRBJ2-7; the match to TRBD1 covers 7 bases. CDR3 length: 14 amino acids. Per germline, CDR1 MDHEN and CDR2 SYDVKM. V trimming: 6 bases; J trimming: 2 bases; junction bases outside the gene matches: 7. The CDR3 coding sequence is TGTGCCAGCAGCCCCACAGGGACAGCCTACGAGCAGTACTTC. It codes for CASSPTGTAYEQYF.

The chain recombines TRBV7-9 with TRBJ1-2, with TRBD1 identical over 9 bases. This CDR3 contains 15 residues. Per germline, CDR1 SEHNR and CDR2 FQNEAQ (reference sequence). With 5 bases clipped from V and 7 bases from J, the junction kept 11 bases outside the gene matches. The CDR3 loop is CASSVPGTGYFGYTF. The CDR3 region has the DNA TGTGCCAGCAGCGTACCCGGGACAGGGTACTTTGGCTACACCTTC. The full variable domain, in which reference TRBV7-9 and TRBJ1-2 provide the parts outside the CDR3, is DTGVSQNPRHKITKRGQNVTFRCDPISEHNRLYWYRQTLGQGPEFLTYFQNEAQLEKSRLLSDRFSAERPKGSFSTLEIQRTEQGDSAMYLCASSVPGTGYFGYTFGSGTRLTVV.

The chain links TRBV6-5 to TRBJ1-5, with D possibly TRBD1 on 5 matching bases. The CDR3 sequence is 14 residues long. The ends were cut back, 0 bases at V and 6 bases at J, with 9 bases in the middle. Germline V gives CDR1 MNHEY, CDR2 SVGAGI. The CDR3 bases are TGTGCCAGCAGTTACTCGCAGGGAACTCAGCCCCAGCATTTT. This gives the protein CASSYSQGTQPQHF.

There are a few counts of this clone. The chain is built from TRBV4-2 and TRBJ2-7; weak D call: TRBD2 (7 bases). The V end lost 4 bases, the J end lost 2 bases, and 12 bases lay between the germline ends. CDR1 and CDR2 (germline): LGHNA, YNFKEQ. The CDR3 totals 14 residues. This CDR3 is CASSPGGRAYEQYF. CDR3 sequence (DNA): TGTGCCAGCAGCCCCGGGGGGCGCGCCTACGAGCAGTACTTC.

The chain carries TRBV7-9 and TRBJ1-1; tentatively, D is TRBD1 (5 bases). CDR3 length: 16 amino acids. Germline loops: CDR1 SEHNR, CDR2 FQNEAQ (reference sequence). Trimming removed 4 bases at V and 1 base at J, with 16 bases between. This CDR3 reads CASSSDRVTANTEAFF. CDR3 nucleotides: TGTGCCAGCAGCTCCGACCGAGTGACAGCGAACACTGAAGCTTTCTTT.

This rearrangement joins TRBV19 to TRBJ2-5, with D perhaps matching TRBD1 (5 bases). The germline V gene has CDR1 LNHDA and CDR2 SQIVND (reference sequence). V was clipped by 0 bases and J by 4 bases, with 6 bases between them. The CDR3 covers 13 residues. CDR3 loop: CASSIDRVETQYF. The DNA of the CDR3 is TGTGCCAGTAGTATAGACAGGGTAGAGACCCAGTACTTC.